These T cell receptor beta chains were read from a single sample in a study of blood T cells in healthy people across ages. Each CDR3 protein gets one entry after TCRdb re-called the 5' RACE reads with MiXCR. The sample lists fewer than 950,000 distinct CDR3 sequences; about 36% were seen once. Sequenced sample: blood. These receptors all stem from a man in his late teens or twenties in good health. Both conserved end residues are part of each CDR3. The D gene is left open where the match is weak. Where a row states a size, it is once, few, many or the class of an expanded clone; other rows omit it.

J: TRBJ2-3; V: TRBV6-1; D: .; size: .; DNA: TGTGCCAGCAGGTCCTCAGGGGCGGGGGCAGATACGCAGTATTTT; CDR3: CASRSSGAGADTQYF
J: TRBJ2-7; V: TRBV12-3/TRBV12-4; D: TRBD1; size: .; DNA: TGTGCCAGCAGTTCTCCCGACAGGGGATTTTCCTACGAGCAGTACTTC; CDR3: CASSSPDRGFSYEQYF
J: TRBJ2-7; V: TRBV20-1; D: .; size: .; DNA: TGCAGTGCTAGAGATTTTCCAGGGGATAACGAGCAGTACTTC; CDR3: CSARDFPGDNEQYF
J: TRBJ2-3; V: TRBV20-1; D: TRBD1; size: few; DNA: TGCAGTGCTTACCCTTTTACAGGGGTTAGCACAGATACGCAGTATTTT; CDR3: CSAYPFTGVSTDTQYF
J: TRBJ2-5; V: TRBV2; D: .; size: .; DNA: TGTGCCAGCTCGTTGGACACAGACCAAGAGACCCAGTACTTC; CDR3: CASSLDTDQETQYF
J: TRBJ1-4; V: TRBV12-3/TRBV12-4; D: .; size: many; DNA: TGTGCCAGCAGTTTACAGGGAGGTGAAAAACTGTTTTTT; CDR3: CASSLQGGEKLFF
J: TRBJ2-1; V: TRBV7-9; D: TRBD1; size: .; DNA: TGTGCCAGCAGCTTAGCGGAGACAGGGATTAACTCCTACGAGCAGTTCTTC; CDR3: CASSLAETGINSYEQFF
J: TRBJ2-3; V: TRBV20-1; D: TRBD2; size: few; DNA: TGCAGTGCTCGGACTAGCGGGGACGAAGATACGCAGTATTTT; CDR3: CSARTSGDEDTQYF
J: TRBJ1-4; V: TRBV7-6; D: .; size: .; DNA: TGTGCCAGCAGCCCCCCCGGTGAGGCGTTAACTAATGAAAAACTGTTTTTT; CDR3: CASSPPGEALTNEKLFF
J: TRBJ2-1; V: TRBV7-9; D: .; size: .; DNA: TGTGCCAGCAGCTTTAAGGGTAACAATGAGCAGTTCTTC; CDR3: CASSFKGNNEQFF
J: TRBJ2-3; V: TRBV12-3/TRBV12-4; D: .; size: .; DNA: TGTGCCAGCAGTTCTGGACAGCTATCAAGCACAGATGCGCAGTATTTT; CDR3: CASSSGQLSSTDAQYF
J: TRBJ2-7; V: TRBV20-1; D: .; size: few; DNA: TGCAGTGCTAGAGCCCGGCGGGGAACCTCCTACGAGCAGTACTTC; CDR3: CSARARRGTSYEQYF
J: TRBJ2-1; V: TRBV12-3/TRBV12-4; D: TRBD1; size: .; DNA: TGTGCCAGCAGCATCTCCGGGACAGACTGCAATGAGCAGTTCTTC; CDR3: CASSISGTDCNEQFF
J: TRBJ2-7; V: TRBV20-1; D: TRBD2; size: many; DNA: TGCAGTGCTAGAGATGGGACTAGCGTCAACTACGAGCAGTACTTC; CDR3: CSARDGTSVNYEQYF
J: TRBJ2-2; V: TRBV20-1; D: TRBD1; size: few; DNA: TGCAGTGCTAGAGAAGGGACAGACACCGGGGAGCTGTTTTTT; CDR3: CSAREGTDTGELFF
J: TRBJ2-6; V: TRBV7-2; D: TRBD2; size: .; DNA: TGTGCCAGCAGCTTGGGACTAATCTCTGGGGCCAACGTCCTGACTTTC; CDR3: CASSLGLISGANVLTF
J: TRBJ2-1; V: TRBV12-3/TRBV12-4; D: .; size: .; DNA: TGTGCCAGCAGCCTCTCGACAAGTTGGGTCAATAAGCAGTTCTTC; CDR3: CASSLSTSWVNKQFF
J: TRBJ2-7; V: TRBV6-5; D: .; size: few; DNA: TGTGCCAGCCACCTCGGTTTGGGGCACGAGCAGTACTTC; CDR3: CASHLGLGHEQYF
J: TRBJ2-5; V: TRBV6-1; D: TRBD1; size: few; DNA: TGTGCCACCCGGACAGGGGGCGAACAAGAGACCCAGTACTTC; CDR3: CATRTGGEQETQYF
J: TRBJ2-3; V: TRBV6-5; D: .; size: few; DNA: TGTGCCAGCTCGATAACACAGAGGACTAGCACAGATACGCAGTATTTT; CDR3: CASSITQRTSTDTQYF
J: TRBJ1-6; V: TRBV6-1; D: .; size: .; DNA: TGTGCCAGCATTGAGGGGTATAATTCACCCCTCCACTTT; CDR3: CASIEGYNSPLHF
J: TRBJ2-1; V: TRBV30; D: TRBD2; size: few; DNA: TGTGCCTGGAGTAAAAGTCCCGGGACTAGTCTGTACAATGAGCAGTTCTTC; CDR3: CAWSKSPGTSLYNEQFF
J: TRBJ2-1; V: TRBV24-1; D: TRBD2; size: .; DNA: TGTGCCACCAGTGAAGCCCGAGCGGGGCGCAATGAGCAGTTCTTC; CDR3: CATSEARAGRNEQFF
J: TRBJ2-5; V: TRBV27; D: .; size: many; DNA: TGTGCCAGCAGTTTTTCAGGGACAGAGACCCAGTACTTC; CDR3: CASSFSGTETQYF
J: TRBJ2-7; V: TRBV21-1; D: .; size: few; DNA: TGTGCCAGCAGCTCCCCAGGGGGGACCAGCTCCTACGAGCAGTACTTC; CDR3: CASSSPGGTSSYEQYF
J: TRBJ2-3; V: TRBV5-1; D: .; size: few; DNA: TGCGCCAGCACCGGAGAAGGGGGACCCACAGATACGCAGTATTTT; CDR3: CASTGEGGPTDTQYF
J: TRBJ1-1; V: TRBV4-1; D: .; size: few; DNA: TGCGCCAGCAGCCTCTACTCGGGTAACGCTGAAGCTTTCTTT; CDR3: CASSLYSGNAEAFF
J: TRBJ2-7; V: TRBV5-1; D: TRBD2; size: .; DNA: TGCGCCAGCAGCTTTGGGACTAGCGGGGGCAGATCCTACGAGCAGTACTTC; CDR3: CASSFGTSGGRSYEQYF
J: TRBJ2-7; V: TRBV20-1; D: .; size: .; DNA: TGCAGTGCTTTCGAAGACAGGAGCTCCTACAATGAGCAGTACTTC; CDR3: CSAFEDRSSYNEQYF
J: TRBJ1-4; V: TRBV20-1; D: .; size: .; DNA: TGCAGTGCTAGACTCCCGGGGGGTGAAAAACTGTTTTTT; CDR3: CSARLPGGEKLFF
J: TRBJ2-3; V: TRBV6-2/TRBV6-3; D: .; size: many; DNA: TGTGCCAGCAGCAGACAGTACACAGATACGCAGTATTTT; CDR3: CASSRQYTDTQYF
J: TRBJ2-7; V: TRBV11-2; D: .; size: few; DNA: TGTGCCAGCACCTCCGCTGAGGGGTTCTCCTACGAGCAGTACTTC; CDR3: CASTSAEGFSYEQYF
J: TRBJ2-7; V: TRBV4-2; D: .; size: .; DNA: TGTGCCAGCAGCCAAGGAGCGAGTCAGGAGCAGTACTTC; CDR3: CASSQGASQEQYF
J: TRBJ2-7; V: TRBV12-3/TRBV12-4; D: TRBD1; size: many; DNA: TGTGCCAGCACCTCCCAGGGGGCGTACGAGCAGTACTTC; CDR3: CASTSQGAYEQYF
J: TRBJ2-5; V: TRBV2; D: .; size: few; DNA: TGTGCCAGCATCAACAGAGAGCAAGAGACCCAGTACTTC; CDR3: CASINREQETQYF
J: TRBJ2-2; V: TRBV30; D: .; size: many; DNA: TGTGCCTGGAGTGTACGGGGTTTCGGGGAGCTGTTTTTT; CDR3: CAWSVRGFGELFF
J: TRBJ2-5; V: TRBV25-1; D: .; size: .; DNA: TGTGCCAGCAGTGAATTTGGCAGGTGGAAGGGGACCCAGTACTTC; CDR3: CASSEFGRWKGTQYF
J: TRBJ1-1; V: TRBV20-1; D: TRBD1; size: few; DNA: TGCAGTGCCCCCCGGGCAGGGGGCACTGAAGCTTTCTTT; CDR3: CSAPRAGGTEAFF
J: TRBJ1-5; V: TRBV12-3/TRBV12-4; D: .; size: many; DNA: TGTGCCAGCAGTTTTACCGAGGTCAGACCCAGCAATCAGCCCCAGCATTTT; CDR3: CASSFTEVRPSNQPQHF
J: TRBJ2-5; V: TRBV20-1; D: TRBD2; size: few; DNA: TGCAGTGCTGTTAGCGGGGGGAACTACAATGAGCAGTACTTC; CDR3: CSAVSGGNYNEQYF
J: TRBJ1-2; V: TRBV6-5; D: TRBD1; size: .; DNA: TGTGCCAGCAGTAATCAGGGGGTCTCTAAGGGCTACACCTTC; CDR3: CASSNQGVSKGYTF
J: TRBJ1-5; V: TRBV27; D: .; size: few; DNA: TGTGCCAGCAGGGGAGGGGCGGGCAATCAGCCCCAGCATTTT; CDR3: CASRGGAGNQPQHF
J: TRBJ2-3; V: TRBV4-3; D: TRBD2; size: few; DNA: TGCGCCAGCAGCCAAGCTATTAGCGGGGAATGCACAGATACGCAGTATTTT; CDR3: CASSQAISGECTDTQYF
J: TRBJ2-5; V: TRBV5-1; D: TRBD1; size: .; DNA: TGCGCCAGCAGCTTGCCCGGGACAGGAGGGGATGAGCAGTACTTC; CDR3: CASSLPGTGGDEQYF
J: TRBJ2-7; V: TRBV5-1; D: .; size: .; DNA: TGCGCCAGCAGCGTGAGCGCCAGGGCCTACGAGCAGTATTTC; CDR3: CASSVSARAYEQYF
J: TRBJ2-1; V: TRBV20-1; D: TRBD2; size: few; DNA: TGCAGTGCTAGAAAGGCGGGGGGACTAGGCGGTTCAGGTGAGCAGTTCTTC; CDR3: CSARKAGGLGGSGEQFF
J: TRBJ2-3; V: TRBV7-2; D: TRBD1; size: .; DNA: TGTGCCAGCAGACCGGACAGGGCTAGCACAGATACGCAGTATTTT; CDR3: CASRPDRASTDTQYF
J: TRBJ2-5; V: TRBV27; D: .; size: many; DNA: TGTGCCAGCAGTTTTGGGGTGGAGGAGACCCAGTACTTC; CDR3: CASSFGVEETQYF
J: TRBJ2-1; V: TRBV7-2; D: .; size: few; DNA: TGTGCCAGCAGCCAGGGGGCTAGCGGGGTCTACAATGAGCAGTTCTTC; CDR3: CASSQGASGVYNEQFF
J: TRBJ2-5; V: TRBV4-3; D: TRBD1; size: .; DNA: TGCGCCAGCAGACAAGAATTGGGGACAGGTCAGACCCAGTACTTC; CDR3: CASRQELGTGQTQYF
J: TRBJ1-1; V: TRBV9; D: .; size: .; DNA: TGTGCCAGCGGCGACAGGTCGAACACTGAAGCTTTCTTT; CDR3: CASGDRSNTEAFF
J: TRBJ2-7; V: TRBV20-1; D: .; size: many; DNA: TGCAGTGCTAGGGAGAGACCCTACAATGAGCAGTACTTC; CDR3: CSARERPYNEQYF
J: TRBJ2-5; V: TRBV20-1; D: TRBD2; size: .; DNA: TGCAGTGCTAGAGATTGGGGCGGGGGGTACAATGAGCAGTACTTC; CDR3: CSARDWGGGYNEQYF
J: TRBJ1-2; V: TRBV20-1; D: .; size: many; DNA: TGCAGTGCTTGGGGGCGGAACTATGGCTACACCTTC; CDR3: CSAWGRNYGYTF
J: TRBJ2-7; V: TRBV5-1; D: .; size: few; DNA: TGCGCCAGCAGCTTGGAGAGGGGAGCAACCTACGAGCAGTACTTC; CDR3: CASSLERGATYEQYF
J: TRBJ2-3; V: TRBV6-4; D: .; size: .; DNA: TGTGCCAGCAGTGACGGCCGACTACCCCTGAGCACAGATACGCGGTATTTT; CDR3: CASSDGRLPLSTDTRYF
J: TRBJ2-6; V: TRBV4-3; D: .; size: .; DNA: TGCGCCAGCAGCCCATCCTTCGGACCCTCTGGGGCCAACGTCCTGACTTTC; CDR3: CASSPSFGPSGANVLTF
J: TRBJ2-1; V: TRBV7-9; D: TRBD1; size: .; DNA: TGTGCCAGCAGCCCCTTCAACAGGGGTACCAATGAGCAGTTCTTC; CDR3: CASSPFNRGTNEQFF
J: TRBJ2-7; V: TRBV7-6; D: TRBD2; size: .; DNA: TGTGCCGGCAGCTTAAGGCCGGGGGGGCTCGGCAATGAGCAGTACTTC; CDR3: CAGSLRPGGLGNEQYF
J: TRBJ1-2; V: TRBV20-1; D: .; size: few; DNA: TGCAGTGCTAGCCGGGATACCGATTACACCTTC; CDR3: CSASRDTDYTF